This T cell receptor (beta chain) was identified in a study of neurological immune-mediated disorders. Study results and limitations: The highest TCR clonal expansion occurred in HTLV-1-associated myelopathy; multiple sclerosis fell below healthy controls.

With 9 bases removed from V and 4 bases from J, the gap between germline ends came to 13 bases. CDR3 length: 14 residues. The germline V gene has CDR1 MNHEY and CDR2 SVGAGI. This clonotype was found many times. No antigen is known for it. The cDNA came from 5'RACE with 10-nucleotide random UMIs. Using its own MiXCR run on the 5' RACE reads, TCRdb lists one record per CDR3 protein. The repertoire consists of 57,000 or so distinct CDR3 sequences, with about an eighth occurring once and the leading ten covering 1.5% to 2%. The chain joins TRBV6-5 to TRBJ2-6; D is unresolved. The sequence came from a man aged 55 to 69 in good health. Sequenced sample: PBMCs. CDR3 residues: CASQTVSGANVLTF. Written as DNA, the CDR3 is TGTGCCAGTCAAACCGTCTCAGGGGCCAACGTCCTGACTTTC.